The 20 T cell receptor beta chains below come from one sample, sequenced in a study of control samples from healthy donors and cancer patients. TCRdb's table, derived via immunoSEQ multiplex PCR, lists solely in-frame clones and lacks some. The data contain 120,000 or so clones, 85% to 90% of them seen just once; the ten biggest clones take up approximately 3.7%. The source material was PBMCs. Receptors originate from an older woman with lung cancer.

V gene TRBV5-8 combines with J gene TRBJ2-7; no definite D call. Trimming removed 6 bases from V and 4 bases from J, with 11 bases in between. CDR1 is SGHTS and CDR2 is YDEGEE in the germline V gene. The CDR3 is 12 amino acids. CDR3 loop: CASTLQGYEQYF. CDR3 coding DNA: TGTGCCAGCACCTTACAAGGGTACGAGCAGTACTTC. The complete variable domain, with remaining parts taken from reference TRBV5-8 and TRBJ2-7, reads EAGVTQSPTHLIKTRGQQATLRCSPISGHTSVYWYQQALGLGLQFLLWYDEGEERNRGNFPPRFSGRQFPNYSSELNVNALELEDSALYLCASTLQGYEQYFGPGTRLTVT.

This clone was detected only a few times. This sequence joins TRBV30 and TRBJ2-1; 8 bases align to TRBD2. The V and J ends lost 4 bases and 8 bases, in that order; junction bases with no gene match: 19. This CDR3 is 17 amino acids long. Looked up from germline, CDR1 is GTSNPN and CDR2 is SVGIG (reference sequence). The CDR3 region is CAWTRGGGSRVRYEQFF. The CDR3 DNA sequence: TGTGCCTGGACCCGGGGGGGCGGGAGTCGTGTTCGGTATGAGCAGTTCTTC. Full variable domain (outside the CDR3, taken from reference TRBV30 and TRBJ2-1): SQTIHQWPATLVQPVGSPLSLECTVEGTSNPNLYWYRQAAGRGLQLLFYSVGIGQISSEVPQNLSASRPQDRQFILSSKKLLLSDSGFYLCAWTRGGGSRVRYEQFFGPGTRLTVL.

The chain joins TRBV14 to TRBJ1-2; TRBD1 is a possible D gene (6 bases). The CDR3 contains 13 residues. Looked up from germline, CDR1 is SGHDN and CDR2 is FVKESK. V was shortened by 2 bases and J by 6 bases, with 10 bases between the two germline ends. The CDR3 loop reads CASSQREGDGYTF. CDR3 coding DNA: TGTGCCAGCAGCCAAAGGGAGGGGGATGGCTACACCTTC. Using reference TRBV14 and TRBJ1-2 for the parts outside the CDR3, the full variable domain is EAGVTQFPSHSVIEKGQTVTLRCDPISGHDNLYWYRRVMGKEIKFLLHFVKESKQDESGMPNNRFLAERTGGTYSTLKVQPAELEDSGVYFCASSQREGDGYTFGSGTRLTVV.

The chain couples TRBV18 to TRBJ1-1; D unclear. Germline values: CDR1 KGHSH, CDR2 LQKENI. Trimming removed 6 bases from V and 1 base from J, with 12 bases in between. The CDR3 consists of 14 residues. The CDR3 reads CASSPIRGNTEAFF. For the CDR3, the DNA is TGTGCCAGCTCTCCAATCCGGGGGAACACTGAAGCTTTCTTT.

This chain connects TRBV9 to TRBJ1-1; no clear D. CDR1 is SGDLS and CDR2 is YYNGEE in the germline V gene. The CDR3 is made up of 16 amino acids. Trimming shortened V by 0 bases and J by 3 bases, and 15 bases separated the two germline ends. The CDR3 bases are TGTGCCAGCAGCGTAGCCTCCCAGGTATCCGACACTGAAGCTTTCTTT. Protein: CASSVASQVSDTEAFF.

This clone occurred a few times. The chain links TRBV6-2 or TRBV6-3 to TRBJ1-1, with D unclear. This CDR3 is built from 13 residues. V lost 3 bases to trimming and J lost 4 bases, with 9 bases between them. CDR1 MNHEY and CDR2 SVGEGT come from the germline V gene. As DNA, the CDR3 is TGTGCCAGCAGTTATTGGGGAGGCACTGAAGCTTTCTTT. Translation: CASSYWGGTEAFF.

As concerns this clone: The sample contains more than one DNA sequence encoding this CDR3. V gene TRBV6-5 combines with J gene TRBJ1-5, with D possibly TRBD1 on 5 matching bases. From germline, CDR1 is MNHEY and CDR2 SVGAGI. The CDR3 has 14 residues. The germline V and J ends were trimmed by 0 bases and 4 bases, with 7 bases remaining between them. The CDR3 bases are TGTGCCAGCAGTTACTCCGGGGGGAATCAGCCCCAGCATTTT. This sequence encodes CASSYSGGNQPQHF.

The rearrangement links TRBV28 to TRBJ1-2; D is perhaps TRBD1 (6 bases). Per the germline V gene, CDR1 is MDHEN and CDR2 is SYDVKM. The CDR3 loop spans 16 amino acids. Between the trimmed V and J ends, which lost 9 bases and 2 bases, there was a span of 22 bases. The CDR3 DNA reads TGTGCCAGTTCCGGGGGTTTACCCGGACAGAACTATGGCTACACCTTC. Translating it yields CASSGGLPGQNYGYTF.

This clone was detected only once. This chain uses TRBV19 with TRBJ2-7; 10 nucleotides line up with TRBD1. With 1 base clipped from V and 3 bases from J, the junction kept 3 bases outside the gene matches. The CDR3 has 15 residues. The germline gives CDR1 LNHDA, CDR2 SQIVND (reference sequence). CDR3 coding DNA: TGTGCCAGTAGTATAGGGGACAGGGGAGACTACGAGCAGTACTTC. Protein: CASSIGDRGDYEQYF. Full variable domain (remainder filled in from reference TRBV19 and TRBJ2-7): DGGITQSPKYLFRKEGQNVTLSCEQNLNHDAMYWYRQDPGQGLRLIYYSQIVNDFQKGDIAEGYSVSREKKESFPLTVTSAQKNPTAFYLCASSIGDRGDYEQYFGPGTRLTVT.

This clone appeared once. This chain links TRBV18 with TRBJ2-7; perhaps TRBD1 as D (5 bases). V lost 2 bases to trimming and J lost 4 bases, with 15 bases between them. The CDR3 loop spans 15 amino acids. Germline loops: CDR1 KGHSH, CDR2 LQKENI. CDR3 in amino acids: CASSPTTADLYEQYF. CDR3 DNA sequence: TGTGCCAGCTCACCAACGACAGCAGATCTTTACGAGCAGTACTTC.

The chain links TRBV12-3 or TRBV12-4 to TRBJ1-1; D call uncertain. The V gene lost 1 base and the J gene lost 8 bases, with 5 bases spanning the gap. The CDR3 sequence is 11 residues long. The CDR3: CASSLGWEAFF. For the CDR3, the DNA is TGTGCCAGCAGTTTAGGCTGGGAAGCTTTCTTT.

This clone was detected only once. The CDR3 loop is CASSAGTSSFYSTGELFF. Written as DNA, the CDR3 is TGTGCCAGCAGTGCCGGGACTAGCTCGTTTTATAGCACCGGGGAGCTGTTTTTT. J is TRBJ2-2 and V is TRBV9; 9 nucleotides match TRBD2. Germline loops: CDR1 SGDLS, CDR2 YYNGEE. The junction had 15 bases not matched to a gene; V was cut back by 5 bases and J by 4 bases. The CDR3 runs to 18 residues.

The V gene is TRBV12-3 or TRBV12-4, the J gene TRBJ1-4, with no clear D. The CDR3 sequence is 13 residues long. Between the trimmed V and J ends, which lost 6 bases and 4 bases, there was a span of 9 bases. CDR3 DNA: TGTGCCAGCAGCTCGGAGAATAATGAAAAACTGTTTTTT. Its protein product is CASSSENNEKLFF.

CDR3 protein: CASSVLLGGTDTQYF. CDR3 sequence (DNA): TGTGCCAGCAGTGTACTCCTTGGGGGCACAGATACGCAGTATTTT. This chain links TRBV2 with TRBJ2-3; D is uncertain. Germline CDR1 and CDR2: SNHLY and FYNNEI. This CDR3 has 15 amino acids. Trimming removed 4 bases from V and 1 base from J, with 12 bases in between.

The gene calls are TRBV5-4 and TRBJ2-1, with 13 bases identical to TRBD2. Germline V gene lookup returns CDR1 SGHNT and CDR2 YYREEE (reference sequence). V dropped 3 bases and J dropped 7; count of bases not matched to a gene: 10. The CDR3 totals 17 residues. The CDR3 DNA sequence: TGTGCCAGCAGCTCCGGGACTAGCGGGATAGTGGGGAATGAGCAGTTCTTC. Translation gives CASSSGTSGIVGNEQFF.

V and J are TRBV7-9 and TRBJ1-1; D is perhaps TRBD1 (5 bases). The CDR3 extends over 15 amino acids. CDR1 and CDR2 from the germline V gene are SEHNR and FQNEAQ (reference sequence). V was pared by 5 bases and J by 3 bases, with 16 bases between. The CDR3 is CASSPIRQSYTEAFF. The DNA of the CDR3 is TGTGCCAGCAGCCCGATTAGACAGAGTTACACTGAAGCTTTCTTT.

The chain couples TRBV23-1 to TRBJ2-5; no clear D. TRBV23-1 is identified as an open reading frame with a role that is uncertain. V gave up 3 bases and J gave up 5 bases, with 22 bases separating them. CDR3 size: 17 residues. The CDR3 region has the DNA TGCGCCAGCAGTCATTCTGGAGACTCCCCAGCCAGGGAGACCCAGTACTTC. This sequence encodes CASSHSGDSPARETQYF.

This clone showed up just once. The chain combines TRBV6-5 with TRBJ2-4; 8 nucleotides align to TRBD2. Per the germline V gene, CDR1 is MNHEY and CDR2 is SVGAGI. Losses at the gene ends were 10 bases for V and 0 bases for J; bases not matched to a gene: 8. This CDR3 has 15 residues. The CDR3 loop reads CATPGGELAKNIQYF. The DNA of the CDR3 is TGTGCCACACCCGGGGGGGAACTAGCCAAAAACATTCAGTACTTC.

This clone was picked up one time. V gene TRBV6-1 combines with J gene TRBJ2-1; 9 nucleotides match TRBD1. CDR3 size: 16 residues. Unmatched junction bases numbered 3, after V lost 2 bases and J lost 1 base. Germline loops: CDR1 MNHNS, CDR2 SASEGT. This CDR3 reads CASSERGQGSYNEQFF. As DNA, the CDR3 is TGTGCCAGCAGTGAACGGGGACAGGGTTCCTACAATGAGCAGTTCTTC.

The chain carries TRBV11-2 and TRBJ1-5; no clear D. This CDR3 spans 13 amino acids. CDR1 is SGHAT, CDR2 FQNNGV, per germline. V lost 2 bases and J lost 5, with 7 bases in between. CDR3 protein: CASSLKWDQPQHF. CDR3 bases: TGTGCCAGCAGCTTAAAATGGGATCAGCCCCAGCATTTT. Full variable domain (missing parts from reference TRBV11-2 and TRBJ1-5): EAGVAQSPRYKIIEKRQSVAFWCNPISGHATLYWYQQILGQGPKLLIQFQNNGVVDDSQLPKDRFSAERLKGVDSTLKIQPAKLEDSAVYLCASSLKWDQPQHFGDGTRLSIL.